This TCR beta chain was obtained from a study of blood T cell repertoires in COVID-19. Overall study: Italy, Spain and the United States were the sources of the convalescent and acute COVID-19 samples. Nucleic acid was either cDNA or gDNA, and it came from T cells, B-cell-depleted T cells, or PBMCs.

Original analysis: Amplification of reference gene primers was used by the study to estimate nucleated cell counts. This table comes from immunoSEQ multiplex PCR, and its TCRdb copy is limited to in-frame clones, with some not included. That table furnishes V, J and clone size, whereas the DNA furnished D and trimming. The sample gives approximately 280,000 clones, roughly 87% of which show up once; roughly 9.1% is in the top ten. The ends lost 0 bases at V and 6 bases at J; junction bases unmatched: 16. This CDR3 contains 20 residues. Looked up from germline, CDR1 is LGHNA and CDR2 is YSLEER. Sequencing was performed on peripheral blood. The chain has TRBV4-3 and TRBJ1-6; TRBD1 agrees at 8 bases. The receptor's source is a man aged 18 to 30 with active or convalescent COVID-19. The CDR3 bases are TGCGCCAGCAGCCAAGATTGGGTCAGGGGGCCTCCGTTCTCTAATTCACCCCTCCACTTT. This encodes CASSQDWVRGPPFSNSPLHF.